This T cell receptor (beta chain) was retrieved from a study of T cell changes during pregnancy in multiple sclerosis. Trimming took off 2 bases at V and 4 bases at J, with 17 bases between the two ends. CDR1 and CDR2 from the germline V gene are MNHNY and SVGAGI (reference sequence). The CDR3 has 16 amino acids. TCRdb's copy holds only in-frame clones and misses some; the assay was immunoSEQ multiplex PCR. The sample has about 38,000 clones; 90% are singletons. Sequenced material: CD4+ T cells from peripheral blood mononuclear cells, taken in the second trimester of pregnancy. This chain connects TRBV6-6 to TRBJ1-1; possibly TRBD1 for D (6 bases). The sequence was collected from a female donor with multiple sclerosis, enrolled in a pregnancy study. The chain's CDR3 is CASSYGGGRPGTEAFF. The DNA of the CDR3 is TGTGCCAGCAGTTACGGGGGGGGCAGACCGGGCACTGAAGCTTTCTTT.